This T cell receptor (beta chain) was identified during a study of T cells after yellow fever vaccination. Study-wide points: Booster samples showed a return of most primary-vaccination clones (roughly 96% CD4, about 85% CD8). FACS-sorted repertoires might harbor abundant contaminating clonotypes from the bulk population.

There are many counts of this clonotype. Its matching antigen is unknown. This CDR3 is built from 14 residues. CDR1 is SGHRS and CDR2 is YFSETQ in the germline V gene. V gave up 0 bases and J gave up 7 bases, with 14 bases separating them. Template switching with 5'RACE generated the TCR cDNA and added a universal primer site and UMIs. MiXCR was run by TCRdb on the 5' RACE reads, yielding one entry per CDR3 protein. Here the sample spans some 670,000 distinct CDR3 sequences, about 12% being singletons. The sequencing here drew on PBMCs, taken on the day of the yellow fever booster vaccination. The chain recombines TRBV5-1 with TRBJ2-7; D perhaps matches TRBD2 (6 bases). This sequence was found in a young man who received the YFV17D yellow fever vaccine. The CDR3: CASSLDGAGWEQYF. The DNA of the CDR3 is TGCGCCAGCAGCTTGGACGGTGCGGGGTGGGAGCAGTACTTC.